The clone carrying this T cell receptor beta chain was seen at least ten times. No antigen is known for it. The authors incorporated unique molecular identifiers into the TCR beta cDNA libraries. TCRdb itself ran the PCR reads through MiXCR, one entry per CDR3 protein. The top ten clones hold 6% of a sample with about 540,000 distinct CDR3 sequences, around 36% of them seen once. This sample was included in a study of post-analysis software for immune sequencing data. General observations from the study: A handful of TRBV segments appeared more often in patients than in controls, and TRBV5-6, TRBV5-1 and TRBV20-1 were among these.

V dropped 0 bases and J dropped 6 bases, with 6 bases sitting between them. Germline V lookup: CDR1 MNHEY, CDR2 SVGAGI. The CDR3 spans 12 residues. The chain is built from TRBV6-5 and TRBJ2-7, with D maybe TRBD2 (5 bases). The sequence was obtained from a girl between 2 and 17 years old with multiple sclerosis. Sequenced material: blood. As DNA, the CDR3 is TGTGCCAGCAGTTACTCGGCGGGCGAGCAGTACTTC. Its translation: CASSYSAGEQYF.